Following are 5 T cell receptor beta chains from one sample sequenced in a study of CD8+ T cells in alopecia areata listed by TCRdb under 2018. Library creation used the immunoSEQ multiplex PCR assay. For TCR sequencing, RNA was extracted from every sample and reverse transcribed into cDNA to serve as template. TCRdb stores this immuneACCESS table with in-frame sequences only. Part of the clones is absent; in the studies checked, under half of the shortfall reflects unresolved V genes, and no reason is known for the rest. The sample has over 100,000 clones on record, with no singletons. The ten largest clones capture around 19% of the sample. The sequenced sample consisted of lesional skin. These receptors were obtained from a C3H/HeJ mouse with alopecia areata. The mouse line in question has MHC haplotype H2-k.

In this sample, this clone turned up a few times. Gene labels here are mouse ones. The CDR3 end lies 4 residues beyond the end of the read and is filled in from the germline J gene. The chain has TRBV13-1 and TRBJ2-7; perhaps TRBD2 as D (6 bases). CDR1 NSHNY and CDR2 SYGAGN come from the germline V gene. V lost 4 bases and J lost 0, with 11 bases in between. CDR3 length equals 14 residues. Incomplete CDR3 DNA: TGTGCCAGCAGTACCGGGACTTTCTCCTAT. This encodes CASSTGTFSY. The entire CDR3 is CASSTGTFSYEQYF.

As concerns this clone: Gene names and germline refer to mouse. Coverage ceases 4 residues before the CDR3 finishes, and the germline J gene fills in the end. V is TRBV19 and J is TRBJ1-2; 9 positions agree with TRBD1. CDR3 length equals 15 residues. J lost 2 bases, V lost 2 bases, and 4 bases had no gene match. CDR1 is FNHDT and CDR2 is SITEND in the germline V gene (reference sequence). CDR3 amino acids: CASSIGTGLNSDYTF. The DNA read from the CDR3 is TGTGCCAGCAGTATCGGGACAGGGTTGAACTCC.

This clone was seen only a few times. The gene symbols are mouse symbols. The sequenced fragment ends 4 residues before the CDR3 boundary, so the rest is inferred from the germline J gene. V is TRBV1 and J is TRBJ2-1; 7 bases are a match to TRBD1. Looked up from germline, CDR1 is NSQYPW and CDR2 is LRSPGD (reference sequence). With V trimmed by 6 bases and J by 6 bases, 8 bases remained unmatched. This CDR3 contains 14 residues. The CDR3 bases that were read are TGCACCTGCAGGATCAGGGGGACGGGTGCT. Translation gives CTCRIRGTGA. The full CDR3 protein reads CTCRIRGTGAEQFF.

As to this clone: Mouse gene names apply. With the read ending 4 residues before the CDR3 end, the germline J gene is used to fill in that end. The chain carries TRBV13-3 and TRBJ2-1; TRBD1 is a possible D gene (6 bases). There are 15 residues in the CDR3. Germline V gene lookup returns CDR1 NNHDY and CDR2 SYVADS. V gave up 2 bases and J gave up 2 bases, with 11 bases separating them. The chain's CDR3 is CASSEMGQDYAEQFF. The CDR3 DNA, read in part, is TGTGCCAGCAGTGAGATGGGACAAGACTATGCT.

Details on this clone: Mouse names are used for the genes. The missing CDR3 end, 4 residues past where the read stops, is filled in from the germline J gene. The chain couples TRBV31 to TRBJ2-7; 9 bases are a match to TRBD2. The CDR3 has 15 residues. Germline trimming cut 0 bases from V and 1 base from J; bases unmatched to any gene: 4. Germline CDR1 reads GKSSPN; CDR2 reads SITVG. The sequenced part of the CDR3 DNA is TGTGCCTGGAGTCTACTGGGGGGCCAATCCTAT. This translates into CAWSLLGGQSY. The full CDR3 reads CAWSLLGGQSYEQYF.